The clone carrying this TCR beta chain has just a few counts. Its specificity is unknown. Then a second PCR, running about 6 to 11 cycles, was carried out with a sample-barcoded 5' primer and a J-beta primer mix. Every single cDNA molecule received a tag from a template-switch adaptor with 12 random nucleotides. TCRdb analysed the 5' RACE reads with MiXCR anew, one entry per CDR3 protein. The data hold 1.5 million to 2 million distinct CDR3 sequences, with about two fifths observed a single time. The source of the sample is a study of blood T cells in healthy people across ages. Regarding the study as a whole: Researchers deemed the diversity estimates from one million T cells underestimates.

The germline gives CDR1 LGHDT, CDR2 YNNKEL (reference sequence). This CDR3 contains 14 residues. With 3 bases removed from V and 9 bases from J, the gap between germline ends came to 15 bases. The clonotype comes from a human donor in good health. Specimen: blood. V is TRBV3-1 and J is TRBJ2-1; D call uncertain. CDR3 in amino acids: CASSHGGPFREQFF. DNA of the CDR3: TGTGCCAGCAGCCATGGCGGTCCGTTTCGTGAGCAGTTCTTC.